These 30 T cell receptor beta chains were sequenced from one sample in a study of T cell responses to AZD1222 COVID-19 vaccine. Repertoires were generated with immunoSEQ multiplex PCR, while TCRdb's copy carries only in-frame clones and drops some. This sample carries some 99,000 clones, almost 90% of them seen once, and the ten largest clones take approximately 16%. Here the sequenced sample was peripheral blood, taken 28 days after the second AZD1222 dose. These receptors were taken from an adult who received the AZD1222 COVID-19 vaccine.

V gene TRBV21-1 combines with J gene TRBJ1-5. TRBV21-1 is given as a pseudogene. The CDR3 is 16 amino acids. The CDR3 sequence is CASSRGAGHSNQPQHF. As DNA, the CDR3 is TGTGCCAGCAGCAGGGGGGCTGGACATAGCAATCAGCCCCAGCATTTT.

The CDR3 DNA sequence: TGTGCCAGCTCACCACGGGCTAGCGGAACTGAGCAGTTCTTC. This translates into CASSPRASGTEQFF. This chain joins TRBV18 and TRBJ2-1; 7 bases fit TRBD2. The CDR3 loop spans 14 amino acids. V lost 1 base to trimming and J lost 9 bases; unmatched junction nucleotides: 6. The germline V gene encodes CDR1 KGHSH and CDR2 LQKENI.

V and J are TRBV6-5 and TRBJ1-4; 8 bases are a match to TRBD1. This CDR3 is built from 15 residues. After removal of 7 bases from V and 3 bases from J, the junction contained 7 bases not matched to a gene. From germline, CDR1 is MNHEY and CDR2 SVGAGI. The CDR3 DNA reads TGTGCCAGCAAATCAGGACAGGGTTCTAATGAAAAACTGTTTTTT. Translation gives CASKSGQGSNEKLFF.

V and J are TRBV3-1 (or the pseudogene TRBV3-2) and TRBJ2-2; TRBD1 matches at 8 bases. Trimming removed 6 bases from V and 0 bases from J; junction bases left unmatched: 3. Per the germline V gene, CDR1 is LGHDT and CDR2 is YNNKEL (reference sequence). This CDR3 has 15 residues. The CDR3 DNA is TGTGCCAGCAGTCAGGGACAGGCGAACACCGGGGAGCTGTTTTTT. This encodes CASSQGQANTGELFF.

The chain recombines TRBV27 with TRBJ1-5, with D maybe TRBD1 (6 bases). V was shortened by 6 bases and J by 3 bases, with 12 bases between the two germline ends. The CDR3 has 14 residues. Germline CDR1 and CDR2: MNHEY and SMNVEV (reference sequence). The CDR3 DNA reads as TGTGCCAGCAGCGAGGGGGTATTCAATCAGCCCCAGCATTTT. This codes for CASSEGVFNQPQHF.

The chain employs TRBV5-1 and TRBJ2-7; D ambiguous. The CDR3 loop spans 13 amino acids. CDR1 and CDR2 from the germline V gene are SGHRS and YFSETQ. The ends were cut back, 2 bases at V and 2 bases at J, with 8 bases in the middle. The CDR3 is CASSLDTTYEQYF. In DNA, the CDR3 is TGCGCCAGCAGCTTAGACACCACCTACGAGCAGTACTTC. The complete variable domain, with remaining parts taken from reference TRBV5-1 and TRBJ2-7, reads KAGVTQTPRYLIKTRGQQVTLSCSPISGHRSVSWYQQTPGQGLQFLFEYFSETQRNKGNFPGRFSGRQFSNSRSEMNVSTLELGDSALYLCASSLDTTYEQYFGPGTRLTVT.

The chain couples TRBV24-1 to TRBJ1-1, with 9 bases that match TRBD1. There are 17 residues in the CDR3. V dropped 5 bases and J dropped 1; count of bases not matched to a gene: 10. Germline V CDR1 and CDR2: KGHDR, SFDVKD. The CDR3 here is CATSARPGQGPNTEAFF. The CDR3 nucleotides are TGTGCCACCAGTGCTCGACCGGGACAGGGCCCGAACACTGAAGCTTTCTTT.

The chain recombines TRBV6-5 with TRBJ1-6, with D possibly matching TRBD1 (5 bases). The length of the CDR3 is 15 residues. V lost 0 bases, J lost 6 bases, and 9 bases lay in between. Germline assignment: CDR1 MNHEY and CDR2 SVGAGI. CDR3 bases: TGTGCCAGCAGTTACTCGATGAGGGGTAATTCACCCCTCCACTTT. Protein sequence: CASSYSMRGNSPLHF.

In nucleotides, the CDR3 is TGCGCCAGCAGGGTCAGCTTGAACTATGGCTACACCTTC. Translation: CASRVSLNYGYTF. V and J are TRBV5-1 and TRBJ1-2, with unresolved D. The CDR3 sequence is 13 residues long. Germline V CDR1 and CDR2: SGHRS, YFSETQ. V lost 5 bases to trimming and J lost 2 bases, with 10 bases between them. The variable domain in full, completed from reference TRBV5-1 and TRBJ1-2, reads KAGVTQTPRYLIKTRGQQVTLSCSPISGHRSVSWYQQTPGQGLQFLFEYFSETQRNKGNFPGRFSGRQFSNSRSEMNVSTLELGDSALYLCASRVSLNYGYTFGSGTRLTVV.

The sample holds a few counts of this clone. This chain connects TRBV11-2 to TRBJ1-5, with D possibly being TRBD1 (6 bases). The ends were cut back, 2 bases at V and 0 bases at J, with 17 bases in the middle. This CDR3 contains 18 residues. Germline values: CDR1 SGHAT, CDR2 FQNNGV. CDR3 bases: TGTGCCAGCAGCTTAACAGGGAAGACTGGGGATAGCAATCAGCCCCAGCATTTT. It codes for CASSLTGKTGDSNQPQHF.

Note on this clone: The limits of the CDR3 on the DNA are not certain, so only TCRdb's listed CDR3 is given. The genes are TRBV27 and TRBJ2-5; the tabulated D call, TRBD2, remains unverified against the DNA. The CDR3 spans 11 residues, counting both ends. CDR1 and CDR2 from the germline V gene are MNHEY and SMNVEV (reference sequence). This chain's CDR3 is CASSSSETQYF.

This chain joins TRBV11-2 and TRBJ2-2; the match to TRBD1 covers 7 bases. The V and J ends lost 9 bases and 2 bases, in that order; junction bases with no gene match: 6. The germline V gene encodes CDR1 SGHAT and CDR2 FQNNGV. This CDR3 has 14 amino acids. The DNA of the CDR3 is TGTGCCAGTAACCGGGACAGTAACACCGGGGAGCTGTTTTTT. This encodes CASNRDSNTGELFF.

The genes are TRBV11-2 and TRBJ1-6; D is perhaps TRBD1 (5 bases). Germline CDR1 and CDR2: SGHAT and FQNNGV. Between the trimmed V and J ends, which lost 5 bases and 11 bases, there was a span of 22 bases. This CDR3 comprises 16 residues. The CDR3 loop reads CASSPVRGPIGTPLHF. CDR3 in DNA: TGTGCCAGCAGCCCGGTGCGGGGCCCCATCGGGACACCCCTCCACTTT.

The CDR3 sequence is CASTSGRGRSYNEQFF. For the CDR3, the DNA is TGTGCCAGCACCTCGGGTCGCGGGAGGTCCTACAATGAGCAGTTCTTC. The chain recombines TRBV11-2 with TRBJ2-1; 8 nucleotides align to TRBD2. Germline CDR1 SGHAT, CDR2 FQNNGV. CDR3 length: 16 residues. V dropped 7 bases and J dropped 1; count of bases not matched to a gene: 9.

The V and J genes are TRBV6-1 and TRBJ1-4; D is unresolved. The CDR3 sequence is 13 residues long. The germline gives CDR1 MNHNS, CDR2 SASEGT. V was clipped by 1 base and J by 8 bases, with 8 bases between them. Here the CDR3 reads CASSEGPSEKLFF. CDR3 DNA sequence: TGTGCCAGCAGTGAAGGTCCCAGCGAAAAACTGTTTTTT.

The chain uses TRBV3-1 (or the pseudogene TRBV3-2) and TRBJ1-2; D uncertain. Per the germline V gene, CDR1 is LGHDT and CDR2 is YNNKEL (reference sequence). The CDR3 is 15 amino acids. Trimming removed 0 bases at V and 4 bases at J, with 12 bases between. The DNA for the CDR3 is TGTGCCAGCAGCCAAGATTGGGGAGAGGGCTATGGCTACACCTTC. Translation: CASSQDWGEGYGYTF.

V is TRBV27 and J is TRBJ2-1, with a possible D match to TRBD1 (5 bases). Germline V gene lookup returns CDR1 MNHEY and CDR2 SMNVEV (reference sequence). CDR3 length: 14 residues. The V end was cut by 6 bases, the J end by 7 bases, with 16 bases between. The CDR3 DNA reads TGTGCCAGCAGGGCTGGGGCCTCTCAAAATGAGCAGTTCTTC. It translates to CASRAGASQNEQFF.

This clone showed up many times. This chain connects TRBV6-5 to TRBJ2-1, with D possibly being TRBD2 (5 bases). The CDR3 sequence is 13 residues long. Germline V gene sequence: CDR1 MNHEY, CDR2 SVGAGI. The V and J ends lost 7 bases and 2 bases respectively, with 9 bases between them. The CDR3 reads CASKRQAYNEQFF. The DNA of the CDR3 is TGTGCCAGCAAGCGGCAGGCCTACAATGAGCAGTTCTTC.

This chain uses TRBV12-5 with TRBJ2-7; D not certain. Trimming took off 4 bases at V and 0 bases at J, with 7 bases between the two ends. Germline assignment: CDR1 LGHNT and CDR2 FRNRAP. The CDR3 consists of 13 residues. CDR3 protein: CASGWEISYEQYF. The DNA of the CDR3 is TGTGCTAGTGGTTGGGAAATCTCCTACGAGCAGTACTTC.

V usage is TRBV4-2 and J usage is TRBJ1-4; unclear D gene. The CDR3 is 15 amino acids. Germline values: CDR1 LGHNA, CDR2 YNFKEQ. V was pared by 3 bases and J by 8 bases, with 16 bases between. The CDR3 nucleotides are TGTGCCAGCAGCCAGGATCTCCTCAACGGCGAAAAACTGTTTTTT. It yields the protein CASSQDLLNGEKLFF.

V gene TRBV30 combines with J gene TRBJ2-1; 7 bases match TRBD1. The germline V gene has CDR1 GTSNPN and CDR2 SVGIG (reference sequence). The J segment lost 16 bases and the V segment lost 2 bases, leaving 14 bases of the junction unmatched. The CDR3 length is 13 residues. This chain's CDR3 is CAWSLPTGILRFF. CDR3 DNA sequence: TGTGCCTGGAGTCTTCCGACAGGGATCCTACGATTCTTC.

This clone was picked up a small number of times. The rearrangement links TRBV18 to TRBJ1-1; 8 bases fit TRBD1. Unmatched junction bases numbered 7, after V lost 3 bases and J lost 1 base. This CDR3 region has 16 residues. CDR1 KGHSH and CDR2 LQKENI come from the germline V gene. Written as DNA, the CDR3 is TGTGCCAGCTCACCGGAGCGGGACAGGAGGAACACTGAAGCTTTCTTT. It is translated as CASSPERDRRNTEAFF.

This chain joins TRBV3-1 (or the pseudogene TRBV3-2) and TRBJ1-1, with TRBD1 as a possible D gene (6 bases). V shed 2 bases and J shed 3 bases, with 10 bases lying between them. The CDR3 has 14 residues. Germline-derived CDR1 and CDR2 are LGHDT and YNNKEL (reference sequence). CDR3 sequence (DNA): TGTGCCAGCAGCCAACAGGACAGACACACTGAAGCTTTCTTT. This sequence encodes CASSQQDRHTEAFF.

As DNA, the CDR3 is TGCGCCAGCAGCCCTTCCGCGGGGGCTGGCTACACCTTC. This translates into CASSPSAGAGYTF. The gene calls are TRBV4-1 and TRBJ1-2; a weak D match, TRBD1 (6 bases). Germline CDR1 reads MGHRA; CDR2 reads YSYEKL. CDR3 size: 13 residues. Trimming took off 4 bases at V and 7 bases at J, with 13 bases between the two ends.

The chain has TRBV11-3 and TRBJ1-6; D remains ambiguous. The germline V and J ends were trimmed by 2 bases and 7 bases, with 9 bases remaining between them. CDR1 is SGHNT and CDR2 is YENEEA in the germline V gene. The CDR3 is 14 amino acids. The CDR3 coding sequence is TGTGCCAGCAGCTTACGCGGGGAAAATTCACCCCTCCACTTT. Amino acids: CASSLRGENSPLHF.

V gene TRBV7-8 combines with J gene TRBJ2-3; D uncertain. V was cut by 1 base and J by 4 bases, with 15 bases left in between. The CDR3 runs to 16 residues. Germline CDR1 reads SGHVS; CDR2 reads FQNEAQ. The CDR3 here is CASSLVWSPFPDTQYF. CDR3 sequence (DNA): TGTGCCAGCAGCTTAGTTTGGAGTCCATTCCCAGATACGCAGTATTTT.

This chain joins TRBV2 and TRBJ1-2; D may be TRBD1 (5 bases). The CDR3 extends over 15 amino acids. Germline CDR1 is SNHLY and CDR2 is FYNNEI. V dropped 3 bases and J dropped 7 bases, with 18 bases sitting between them. The CDR3 region has the DNA TGTGCCAGCAGTGAGGAGATGGGGGGGTCGTTTGGCTACACCTTC. Its protein is CASSEEMGGSFGYTF. Variable domain in full (rest from reference TRBV2 and TRBJ1-2): EPEVTQTPSHQVTQMGQEVILRCVPISNHLYFYWYRQILGQKVEFLVSFYNNEISEKSEIFDDQFSVERPDGSNFTLKIRSTKLEDSAMYFCASSEEMGGSFGYTFGSGTRLTVV.

This clone was seen only once. The genes are TRBV3-1 (or the pseudogene TRBV3-2) and TRBJ2-7, with 12 bases aligning to TRBD2. Germline V gene lookup returns CDR1 LGHDT and CDR2 YNNKEL (reference sequence). Germline trimming cut 2 bases from V and 6 bases from J; bases unmatched to any gene: 8. The CDR3 spans 16 residues. The CDR3 DNA follows: TGTGCCAGCAGCCAAATACTAGCGGGAGGAGGTCGCGAGCAGTACTTC. Protein: CASSQILAGGGREQYF.

This clone was picked up one time. The chain has TRBV29-1 and TRBJ1-6; no firm D call. The germline gives CDR1 SQVTM, CDR2 ANQGSEA. V gave up 6 bases and J gave up 8 bases, with 17 bases separating them. The CDR3 extends over 14 amino acids. The DNA for the CDR3 is TGCAGCGTGAGAAGGCTGGGTAATGATTCACCCCTCCACTTT. It specifies CSVRRLGNDSPLHF.

The rearrangement uses TRBV3-1 (or the pseudogene TRBV3-2) and TRBJ2-1, with TRBD1 identical over 7 bases. CDR3 length: 15 amino acids. V shed 2 bases, J shed 4 bases, and the junction held 5 bases outside the gene matches. Germline-derived CDR1 and CDR2 are LGHDT and YNNKEL (reference sequence). CDR3 sequence: CASSQMAGGYNEQFF. The CDR3 DNA is TGTGCCAGCAGCCAAATGGCAGGGGGTTACAATGAGCAGTTCTTC.